This T cell receptor beta chain was observed in a study of identical twins. This clonotype turned up a few times. V lost 5 bases, J lost 5 bases, and 18 bases lay in between. The CDR3 has 16 amino acids. The germline CDR1 and CDR2 sequences are MNHEY and SVGEGT. TCRdb reanalysed the 5' RACE reads using MiXCR and keeps one entry per CDR3 protein. The profile shows hundreds of thousands of distinct CDR3 sequences, around a sixth of them singletons. This same sample was also part of a study on T cells expressing NK-cell markers. That paper states: Sorted T-cell subsets CD3+CD56+NKG2C+, CD3+CD56+NKG2C- and CD3+CD56-NKG2C+ were TCR beta-sequenced.

The chain joins TRBV6-2 or TRBV6-3 to TRBJ2-2, with a weak D call TRBD2 (6 bases). Source material: PBMCs. The TCR sequence derives from a young woman in good health. CDR3: CASSLRGLPETGELFF. CDR3 DNA: TGTGCCAGCAGTCTCCGGGGACTCCCAGAAACCGGGGAGCTGTTTTTT.